Following are 5 T cell receptor beta chains from one sample sequenced in a study of blood T cell repertoires in COVID-19. Clones were sequenced by immunoSEQ multiplex PCR, and TCRdb holds only the in-frame ones, with some missing. The table has 130,000 or so clones, around 88% seen once. The sequencing input was peripheral blood. Receptor source: an older woman with acute or convalescent COVID-19.

This chain joins TRBV19 and TRBJ1-6; D may be TRBD1 (6 bases). This CDR3 region has 14 residues. CDR1 LNHDA and CDR2 SQIVND come from the germline V gene (reference sequence). The V end was cut by 3 bases, the J end by 7 bases, with 10 bases between. The CDR3: CASSIGQGNSPLHF. Here the CDR3 DNA reads TGTGCCAGTAGTATTGGGCAGGGGAATTCACCCCTCCACTTT.

This clone was detected once. The chain carries TRBV4-3 and TRBJ2-7; 9 bases line up with TRBD2. Trimming at V came to 1 base and at J to 3 bases, leaving 7 bases not matched to a gene. CDR1 is LGHNA, CDR2 YSLEER, per germline. The CDR3 has 16 amino acids. The CDR3 spells CASSQGSLAGIYEQYF. DNA of the CDR3: TGCGCCAGCAGCCAAGGCTCGCTAGCGGGGATCTACGAGCAGTACTTC.

To note about this clone: No DNA is shown, since the ends of the CDR3 on it are uncertain; the CDR3 is the one TCRdb lists. This rearrangement joins TRBV28 to TRBJ1-5; the table names TRBD1, a call not compared with the DNA. Both ends counted, the CDR3 spans 15 residues. Germline CDR1 is MDHEN and CDR2 is SYDVKM. The CDR3: CASSFLAGGRQPQHF.

The gene calls are TRBV28 and TRBJ2-7, with a possible D match to TRBD1 (5 bases). V lost 5 bases, J lost 3 bases, and 17 bases lay in between. The germline gives CDR1 MDHEN, CDR2 SYDVKM. The CDR3 runs to 15 residues. The CDR3 bases are TGTGCCAGCAGTACGACGTGGGGCCGCCACTACGAGCAGTACTTC. Its protein is CASSTTWGRHYEQYF.

The J gene is TRBJ1-3, the V gene TRBV4-3; D is unclear. Germline-derived CDR1 and CDR2 are LGHNA and YSLEER. V lost 4 bases and J lost 4, with 14 bases in between. The CDR3 spans 15 residues. The CDR3 sequence is CASSPPGGRGNTIYF. CDR3 sequence (DNA): TGCGCCAGCAGCCCCCCGGGAGGGAGAGGAAACACCATATATTTT.